This TCR beta chain derives from a study of persistence of HIV-infected CD4 T cells. Study overall: Multiple blood draws of up to about 180 mL, except a couple of donors with single leukapheresis. Anti-CD3/anti-CD28 stimulation activated a higher proportion of cells than antigen stimulation, with lower memory fraction.

The libraries were made with immunoSEQ version 4 in survey mode. Method: immunoSEQ multiplex PCR; TCRdb's copy keeps in-frame clones and lacks some. Found here are around 45,000 clones, approximately 90% of them singletons; the top ten hold roughly 1.8%. Cells were stimulated nonspecifically with anti-CD3/anti-CD28 magnetic beads. CD4+ T cells upregulating both CD40 ligand and CD69 were sorted as responding cells. Donors had CD4+ T cell counts above 400 cells/uL and were CMV-seropositive. Comments on this clone: No antigen is known for it.

Germline CDR1 SGHNT, CDR2 YYREEE (reference sequence). This CDR3 comprises 16 residues. The germline V and J ends were trimmed by 3 bases and 0 bases, with 10 bases remaining between them. The sequencing used CD4+ T cells sorted from PBMCs after 18-hour stimulation, collected from a patient who received antiretroviral therapy. The receptor was isolated from an adult man with HIV who was CMV-seropositive. The chain couples TRBV5-4 to TRBJ1-6; unclear D gene. The chain's CDR3 is CASSYHPRSYNSPLHF. The CDR3 region has the DNA TGTGCCAGCAGCTATCACCCGCGCTCCTATAATTCACCCCTCCACTTT.